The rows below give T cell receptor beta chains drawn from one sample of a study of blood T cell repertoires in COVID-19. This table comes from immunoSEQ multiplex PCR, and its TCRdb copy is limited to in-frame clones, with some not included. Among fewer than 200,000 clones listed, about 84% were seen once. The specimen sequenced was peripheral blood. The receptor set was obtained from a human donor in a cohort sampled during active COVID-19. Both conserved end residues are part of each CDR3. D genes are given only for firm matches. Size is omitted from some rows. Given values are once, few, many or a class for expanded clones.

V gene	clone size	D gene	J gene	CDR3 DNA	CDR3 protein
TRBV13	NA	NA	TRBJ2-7	TGTGCCAGCAGCCCTCGGACGGTACGAGGGGAGCAGTACTTC	CASSPRTVRGEQYF
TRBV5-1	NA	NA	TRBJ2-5	TGCGCCAGCAGAGGGTCAGGGGCCCGAGAGACCCAGTACTTC	CASRGSGARETQYF
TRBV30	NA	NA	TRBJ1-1	TGTGCCTGGAGAACAAACGGGGGGCACACTGAAGCTTTCTTT	CAWRTNGGHTEAFF
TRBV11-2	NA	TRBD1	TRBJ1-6	TGTGCCAGCAGCCCGCGGACAGGGGGTGGGACAAATAATTCACCCCTCCACTTT	CASSPRTGGGTNNSPLHF
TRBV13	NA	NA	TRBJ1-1	TGTGCCAGCAGCTTATCAGTAGCCACTGAAGCTTTCTTT	CASSLSVATEAFF
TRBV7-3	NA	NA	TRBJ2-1	TGTGCCAGCAGCCCCAGAGGGGGGGGCTATTACAATGAGCAGTTCTTC	CASSPRGGGYYNEQFF
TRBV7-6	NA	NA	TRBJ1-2	TGTGCCAGCAGCTTATTGGCAGGGAATGGCTACACCTTC	CASSLLAGNGYTF
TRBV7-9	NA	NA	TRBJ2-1	TGTGCCAGCAGCTTAGAGGGAGATGGCTCCTACAATGAGCAGTTCTTC	CASSLEGDGSYNEQFF
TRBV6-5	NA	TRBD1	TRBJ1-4	TGTGCCAGCAGTTCCCGGGACAGCAATGAAAAACTGTTTTTT	CASSSRDSNEKLFF
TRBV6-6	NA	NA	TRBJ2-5	TGTGCCAGCAGTTCACTTGGGCTTGAGTACCAAGAGACCCAGTACTTC	CASSSLGLEYQETQYF
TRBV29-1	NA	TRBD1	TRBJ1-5	TGCAGCGCTCAGGGGGCCGGAGGTCAGCCCCAGCATTTT	CSAQGAGGQPQHF
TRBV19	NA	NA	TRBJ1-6	TGTGCCAGTAGTAGCACAGGCTCCTATAATTCACCCCTCCACTTT	CASSSTGSYNSPLHF
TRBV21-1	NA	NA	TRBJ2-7	TGTGCCAGCAGCAAAGTGGGCCTTTCCTACGAGCAGTACTTC	CASSKVGLSYEQYF
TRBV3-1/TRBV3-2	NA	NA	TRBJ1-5	TGTGCCAGCAGCCAAGATCAGGCGGGCCCGGGGAGCAATCAGCCCCAGCATTTT	CASSQDQAGPGSNQPQHF
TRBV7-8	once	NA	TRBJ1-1	TGTGCCAGCAGCTCGACACAGGGAAGCACTGAAGCTTTCTTT	CASSSTQGSTEAFF
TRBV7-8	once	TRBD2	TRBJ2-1	TGTGCCAGCAGCCCCGGACTAGCGGGGACGGTAAATGAGCAGTTCTTC	CASSPGLAGTVNEQFF
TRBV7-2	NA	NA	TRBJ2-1	TGTGCCAGCAGCTTATACCTAGGCGGCAACAATGAGCAGTTCTTC	CASSLYLGGNNEQFF
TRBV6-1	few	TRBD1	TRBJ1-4	TGTGCCAGCAGTGAAACCTCCGGACAGGGGAATGAAAAACTGTTTTTT	CASSETSGQGNEKLFF
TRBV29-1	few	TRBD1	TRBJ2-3	TGCAGCGTTGACCTCGGGACAGGGGTTACAGATACGCAGTATTTT	CSVDLGTGVTDTQYF
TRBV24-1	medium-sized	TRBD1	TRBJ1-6	TGTGCCACCAGTACCACCGCCGGGACAGCCGAGGGCTTGGATAATTCACCCCTCCACTTT	CATSTTAGTAEGLDNSPLHF
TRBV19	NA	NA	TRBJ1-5	TGTGCCAGTAGTCCCGTAAGGGGTTTCAATCAGCCCCAGCATTTT	CASSPVRGFNQPQHF
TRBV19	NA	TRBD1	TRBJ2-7	TGTGCCAGTAGCACCCCGACAGGGTCGCCTTACTTC	CASSTPTGSPYF
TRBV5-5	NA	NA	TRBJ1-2	TGTGCCAGCAGCCAACCCGACAGGACCTATGGCTACACCTTC	CASSQPDRTYGYTF
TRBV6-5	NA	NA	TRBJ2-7	TGTGCCAGCAGTTACGGGGCAGGGAAGGGGTACGAGCAGTACTTC	CASSYGAGKGYEQYF
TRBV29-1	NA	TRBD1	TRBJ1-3	TGCAGCGGGCAGACAGGGGAAGGAAACACCATATATTTT	CSGQTGEGNTIYF
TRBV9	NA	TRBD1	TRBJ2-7	TGTGCCAGCAGCGCAGGACAGGGGATAGTCGAGCAGTACTTC	CASSAGQGIVEQYF
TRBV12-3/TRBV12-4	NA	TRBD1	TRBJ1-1	TGTGCCAGCAGTTTCGGGACAGAGACTGAAGCTTTCTTT	CASSFGTETEAFF
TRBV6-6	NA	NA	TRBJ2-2	TGTGCAAGCCGACCTGAGGGTATGACCGGGGAGCTGTTTTTT	CASRPEGMTGELFF
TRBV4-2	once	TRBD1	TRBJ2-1	TGTGCCAGCAGCCAATCGGCCCCGGACAGGGTCTACAATGAGCAGTTCTTC	CASSQSAPDRVYNEQFF
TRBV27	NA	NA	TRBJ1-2	TGTGCCAGCAGCCCAGCCGGGGTTGGCTATGGCTACACCTTC	CASSPAGVGYGYTF
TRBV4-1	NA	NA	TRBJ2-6	TGCGCCAGCAGCCAAGGCTATTTATCTGGGGCCAACGTCCTGACTTTC	CASSQGYLSGANVLTF
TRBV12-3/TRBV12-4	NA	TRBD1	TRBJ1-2	TGTGCCAGCAGTTACCAGGACAGGGATGGCTACACCTTC	CASSYQDRDGYTF
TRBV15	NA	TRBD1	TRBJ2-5	TGTGCCACCAGCGGATTACCGGGACAGGGGAATCTCCTCCAAGAGACCCAGTACTTC	CATSGLPGQGNLLQETQYF
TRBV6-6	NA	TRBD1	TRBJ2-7	TGTGCCAGCAGTCCCGGACAGGGGGCCTACGAGCAGTACTTC	CASSPGQGAYEQYF
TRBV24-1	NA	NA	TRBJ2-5	TGTGCCACCCGGAGCAGCGTGGAGACCCAGTACTTC	CATRSSVETQYF
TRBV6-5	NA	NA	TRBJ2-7	TGTGCCAGCCTCGCAGACTCCTACGAGCAGTACTTC	CASLADSYEQYF
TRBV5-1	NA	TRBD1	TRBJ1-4	TGCGCCAGCAGCTCCGCCGGGACAGGGCCTGGGAATAATGAAAAACTGTTTTTT	CASSSAGTGPGNNEKLFF
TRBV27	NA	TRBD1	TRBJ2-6	TGTGCCAGCAGTTTATCTGGGACAGGGAAACCCTCTGGGGCCAACGTCCTGACTTTC	CASSLSGTGKPSGANVLTF
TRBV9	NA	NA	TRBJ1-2	TGTGCCAGCAGCTGGACTGAGGGGGACCCCGGATATGGCTACACCTTC	CASSWTEGDPGYGYTF
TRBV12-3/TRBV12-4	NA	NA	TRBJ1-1	TGTGCCAGCAGCCTGGGCCTTGAAGCTTTCTTT	CASSLGLEAFF
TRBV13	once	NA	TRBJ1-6	TGTGCCAGCAGCACAGGTTCTAATTCACCCCTCCACTTT	CASSTGSNSPLHF
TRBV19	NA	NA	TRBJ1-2	TGTGCCAGTAGTTGGGAGTCAGAGTCTAACTATGGCTACACCTTC	CASSWESESNYGYTF
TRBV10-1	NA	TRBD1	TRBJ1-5	TGCGCCAGCACCCCCGGGACAGTAGACAGCAATCAGCCCCAGCATTTT	CASTPGTVDSNQPQHF